This T cell receptor (beta chain) came from a study of blood T cell repertoires in COVID-19. Study background: Samples taken during acute and convalescent COVID-19 were collected in the United States, Italy and Spain.

V was clipped by 4 bases and J by 1 base, with 12 bases between them. Germline lookup yields CDR1 MDHEN and CDR2 SYDVKM. CDR3 length: 15 residues. Authors' data handling: Counts of nucleated cells, estimated from reference gene primer amplification, were obtained. TCRdb's copy holds only in-frame clones and misses some; the assay was immunoSEQ multiplex PCR. D and trimming come from the DNA, and the V and J calls and clone size come from that table. The data show over 600,000 clones, 70% to 90% seen once. The clonotype originates from a woman in her late teens or twenties with acute or convalescent COVID-19. What was sequenced was peripheral blood. The genes are TRBV28 and TRBJ2-3, with D uncertain. Here the CDR3 DNA reads TGTGCCAGCAGTTCACCGACTTTGGGCACAGATACGCAGTATTTT. It is translated as CASSSPTLGTDTQYF. The full variable domain, in which reference TRBV28 and TRBJ2-3 provide the parts outside the CDR3, is DVKVTQSSRYLVKRTGEKVFLECVQDMDHENMFWYRQDPGLGLRLIYFSYDVKMKEKGDIPEGYSVSREKKERFSLILESASTNQTSMYLCASSSPTLGTDTQYFGPGTRLTVL.